The 31 T cell receptor beta chains in this list originate from one sample, sequenced in a study of T cell responses to AZD1222 COVID-19 vaccine. TCRdb keeps only in-frame clones here, not all; method: immunoSEQ multiplex PCR. The sample lists roughly 150,000 clones, roughly 82% occurring once. The specimen comprised peripheral blood, sampled on day 0 of AZD1222 vaccination. These receptors all come from an adult in good health.

This rearrangement joins TRBV28 to TRBJ1-4; TRBD1 aligns across 7 bases. This CDR3 is built from 13 residues. The germline V gene has CDR1 MDHEN and CDR2 SYDVKM. Losses at the gene ends were 6 bases for V and 8 bases for J; bases not matched to a gene: 6. The CDR3 is CASSPGTVEKLFF. DNA of the CDR3: TGTGCCAGCAGCCCCGGGACAGTCGAAAAACTGTTTTTT.

This rearrangement joins TRBV4-2 to TRBJ1-1; D gene unclear. Trimming took off 0 bases at V and 3 bases at J, with 11 bases between the two ends. The germline CDR1 and CDR2 sequences are LGHNA and YNFKEQ. This CDR3 contains 15 residues. In DNA, the CDR3 is TGTGCCAGCAGCCAAGAGGTAGCGGGGTACACTGAAGCTTTCTTT. It translates to CASSQEVAGYTEAFF.

The J gene is TRBJ2-5, the V gene TRBV6-5; 12 bases agree with TRBD1. CDR3 length: 16 amino acids. The V gene's germline CDR1 is MNHEY and CDR2 SVGAGI. V trimming: 3 bases; J trimming: 5 bases; junction bases outside the gene matches: 7. In DNA form, the CDR3 reads TGTGCCAGCAGTTATTGGGGACAGGGGGCGAGGGAGACCCAGTACTTC. Amino acid sequence: CASSYWGQGARETQYF.

This sequence joins TRBV5-1 and TRBJ2-7, with no clear D. CDR1 and CDR2 (germline): SGHRS, YFSETQ. The V end was cut by 1 base, the J end by 6 bases, with 8 bases between. The CDR3 has 12 residues. CDR3 protein: CASSLPATEQYF. Written as DNA, the CDR3 is TGCGCCAGCAGCTTGCCAGCCACCGAGCAGTACTTC.

The chain combines TRBV9 with TRBJ1-5; D perhaps matches TRBD1 (5 bases). Germline V gene data show CDR1 as SGDLS and CDR2 as YYNGEE. This CDR3 region has 16 residues. Trimming cost V 0 bases and J 1 base, with 11 bases left between them. CDR3 loop: CASSVVFGTSNQPQHF. CDR3 DNA sequence: TGTGCCAGCAGCGTAGTTTTTGGGACGAGCAATCAGCCCCAGCATTTT. Filled out from reference TRBV9 and TRBJ1-5, the complete variable domain reads DSGVTQTPKHLITATGQRVTLRCSPRSGDLSVYWYQQSLDQGLQFLIQYYNGEERAKGNILERFSAQQFPDLHSELNLSSLELGDSALYFCASSVVFGTSNQPQHFGDGTRLSIL.

The rearrangement uses TRBV11-2 and TRBJ2-7, with D perhaps TRBD1 (5 bases). V shed 5 bases and J shed 1 base, with 18 bases lying between them. In germline, CDR1 is SGHAT, CDR2 FQNNGV. The CDR3 totals 16 residues. The DNA for the CDR3 is TGTGCCAGCAGCCCCGTTGGCAGGGTTAGTTCCTACGAGCAGTACTTC. Amino acid sequence: CASSPVGRVSSYEQYF. Drawing the rest from reference TRBV11-2 and TRBJ2-7, the complete variable domain is EAGVAQSPRYKIIEKRQSVAFWCNPISGHATLYWYQQILGQGPKLLIQFQNNGVVDDSQLPKDRFSAERLKGVDSTLKIQPAKLEDSAVYLCASSPVGRVSSYEQYFGPGTRLTVT.

This clone showed up just once. The chain is built from TRBV30 and TRBJ1-4; D might be TRBD1 (6 bases). The V end was cut by 3 bases, the J end by 6 bases, with 17 bases between. Germline-derived CDR1 and CDR2 are GTSNPN and SVGIG (reference sequence). The CDR3 runs to 15 residues. In DNA, the CDR3 is TGTGCCTGGAGGCCAGGCAGGGGTAGGGATGAAAAACTGTTTTTT. This codes for CAWRPGRGRDEKLFF.

The chain is built from TRBV2 and TRBJ2-3; 11 bases map to TRBD2. Germline CDR1 and CDR2: SNHLY and FYNNEI. V shed 7 bases and J 6 bases; nucleotides not matched to a gene: 9. The CDR3 is made up of 15 amino acids. The CDR3 reads CASKSASGGRDTQYF. The DNA of the CDR3 is TGTGCCAGCAAGTCGGCTAGCGGGGGGAGGGATACGCAGTATTTT.

This clone showed up just once. The gene calls are TRBV7-9 and TRBJ2-7; D call uncertain. V was clipped by 5 bases and J by 2 bases, with 13 bases between them. Germline V CDR1 and CDR2: SEHNR, FQNEAQ (reference sequence). This CDR3 is built from 14 residues. The CDR3 region is CASSPDGRTYEQYF. The DNA of the CDR3 is TGTGCCAGCAGCCCAGACGGAAGAACCTACGAGCAGTACTTC.

The table lists this clone with a few counts. The genes are TRBV28 and TRBJ2-5; 8 nucleotides match TRBD1. Germline V gene data show CDR1 as MDHEN and CDR2 as SYDVKM. J gave up 9 bases and V 3 bases, and 21 bases lay outside the gene matches. This CDR3 is built from 18 residues. The CDR3: CASSFARGRKVAKLSQYF. In nucleotides, the CDR3 is TGTGCCAGCAGTTTCGCCAGGGGGCGGAAGGTGGCCAAGTTGTCCCAGTACTTC.

This clone occurred once. This chain joins TRBV5-4 and TRBJ1-1, with 9 nucleotides matching TRBD1. The CDR3 runs 14 residues. V was clipped by 7 bases and J by 6 bases; unmatched bases: 10. Germline CDR1 SGHNT, CDR2 YYREEE (reference sequence). The CDR3 sequence: CASAQGASLAEAFF. CDR3 sequence (DNA): TGTGCCAGCGCACAGGGGGCAAGTTTAGCTGAAGCTTTCTTT.

V and J are TRBV27 and TRBJ1-5, with 8 bases fitting TRBD1. The CDR3 is 14 amino acids. V lost 6 bases, J lost 7 bases, and 8 bases stayed unmatched. Germline V gene lookup returns CDR1 MNHEY and CDR2 SMNVEV (reference sequence). DNA for the CDR3: TGTGCCAGCAGGATGACAGGGGCGGAACAGCCCCAGCATTTT. It encodes CASRMTGAEQPQHF.

The genes are TRBV27 and TRBJ2-7, with TRBD2 matching over 8 bases. CDR3 length equals 19 residues. Germline CDR1 is MNHEY and CDR2 is SMNVEV (reference sequence). With 4 bases clipped from V and 2 bases from J, the junction kept 19 bases outside the gene matches. The CDR3 nucleotides are TGTGCCAGCAGTTCCGCCCCCCGGACTAGCATCGTACCTCCCTACGAGCAGTACTTC. Encoded protein: CASSSAPRTSIVPPYEQYF.

This chain links TRBV28 with TRBJ1-5; TRBD1 aligns across 9 bases. Unmatched junction bases numbered 10, after V lost 2 bases and J lost 11 bases. Germline CDR1 reads MDHEN; CDR2 reads SYDVKM. The CDR3 is 15 residues long. The CDR3 spells CASSLGQGTSATQHF. The CDR3 DNA is TGTGCCAGCAGTTTAGGACAGGGGACATCAGCGACCCAGCATTTT. Supplemented by reference TRBV28 and TRBJ1-5, the full variable domain reads DVKVTQSSRYLVKRTGEKVFLECVQDMDHENMFWYRQDPGLGLRLIYFSYDVKMKEKGDIPEGYSVSREKKERFSLILESASTNQTSMYLCASSLGQGTSATQHFGDGTRLSIL.

This chain joins TRBV5-1 and TRBJ2-2, with D perhaps matching TRBD1 (6 bases). The CDR3 has 16 residues. With 3 bases removed from V and 0 bases from J, the gap between germline ends came to 12 bases. Looked up from germline, CDR1 is SGHRS and CDR2 is YFSETQ. The CDR3 is CASSSSGVSNTGELFF. CDR3 DNA: TGCGCCAGCAGCTCCTCAGGGGTTTCGAACACCGGGGAGCTGTTTTTT.

The CDR3, as DNA: TGCAGCGTACGAAACCCGGGACCGAGCACCGGGGAGCTGTTTTTT. Residues: CSVRNPGPSTGELFF. The chain combines TRBV29-1 with TRBJ2-2; D may be TRBD1 or TRBD2 (5 bases each). Trimming left V 6 bases short and J 4 bases short, with 18 bases between. The CDR3 has 15 amino acids. Per germline, CDR1 SQVTM and CDR2 ANQGSEA.

V usage is TRBV5-4 and J usage is TRBJ1-1; perhaps TRBD1 as D (5 bases). Per germline, CDR1 SGHNT and CDR2 YYREEE (reference sequence). The length of the CDR3 is 15 residues. The V end lost 4 bases, the J end lost 1 base, and 14 bases lay between the germline ends. The CDR3 DNA reads as TGTGCCAGCAGCGCCCAGGGCCCTTGGAACACTGAAGCTTTCTTT. Amino acid sequence: CASSAQGPWNTEAFF.

This chain uses TRBV3-1 (or the pseudogene TRBV3-2) with TRBJ1-2; D possibly corresponds to TRBD1 (5 bases). Germline assignment: CDR1 LGHDT and CDR2 YNNKEL (reference sequence). The CDR3 length is 15 residues. V was trimmed by 8 bases and J by 2 bases, leaving 18 bases between them. The CDR3 DNA reads TGTGCCAGCGGCCCTCCGGGACGCGGGAACTATGGCTACACCTTC. This encodes CASGPPGRGNYGYTF.

This clone was picked up many times. J is TRBJ1-6 and V is TRBV19; perhaps TRBD1 as D (5 bases). CDR3 length: 12 residues. In germline, CDR1 is LNHDA, CDR2 SQIVND (reference sequence). V was clipped by 7 bases and J by 5 bases, with 6 bases between them. The CDR3: CASNRNNSPLHF. Written as DNA, the CDR3 is TGTGCCAGTAACAGGAATAATTCACCCCTCCACTTT.

This clone was observed a handful of times. CDR3: CSAGGDGLSYEQYF. The CDR3 bases are TGCAGCGCTGGTGGGGACGGGCTCTCCTACGAGCAGTACTTC. This chain uses TRBV29-1 with TRBJ2-7; D is perhaps TRBD1 or TRBD2 (5 bases each). Trimming pared 7 bases from V and 0 bases from J, leaving 16 bases between. This CDR3 is 14 amino acids long. The germline V gene encodes CDR1 SQVTM and CDR2 ANQGSEA.

The chain uses TRBV7-9 and TRBJ2-2; TRBD1 aligns across 10 bases. CDR3 length equals 18 residues. Germline V gene lookup returns CDR1 SEHNR and CDR2 FQNEAQ (reference sequence). J gave up 3 bases and V 5 bases, and 12 bases lay outside the gene matches. The CDR3 sequence is CASSIPTGGAGYTGELFF. The CDR3 nucleotides read TGTGCCAGCAGCATTCCGACAGGGGGCGCGGGGTACACCGGGGAGCTGTTTTTT.

The chain carries TRBV28 and TRBJ1-3; D uncertain. V lost 5 bases, J lost 6 bases, and 8 bases lay in between. Per the germline V gene, CDR1 is MDHEN and CDR2 is SYDVKM. CDR3 size: 12 residues. The CDR3 sequence: CASSPDKNTIYF. The CDR3 nucleotides read TGTGCCAGCAGTCCGGATAAAAACACCATATATTTT.

The chain couples TRBV6-5 to TRBJ1-5; no firm D call. CDR1 MNHEY and CDR2 SVGAGI come from the germline V gene. This CDR3 contains 13 residues. V lost 6 bases and J lost 0, with 6 bases in between. For the CDR3, the DNA is TGTGCCAGCAGAGGCTATAGCAATCAGCCCCAGCATTTT. Protein: CASRGYSNQPQHF.

Of note for this clone: Other DNA sequences in the sample encode the same CDR3. This chain links TRBV30 with TRBJ2-3; the D gene could be TRBD1 or TRBD2 (5 bases each). CDR1 and CDR2 (germline): GTSNPN, SVGIG (reference sequence). Trimming shortened V by 0 bases and J by 2 bases, and 12 bases separated the two germline ends. This CDR3 has 15 amino acids. The CDR3 DNA reads TGTGCCTGGAGTGTATGGGGGAGTTCCACAGATACGCAGTATTTT. Protein product: CAWSVWGSSTDTQYF.

The V and J genes are TRBV29-1 and TRBJ2-7, with 7 bases matching TRBD2. Germline loops: CDR1 SQVTM, CDR2 ANQGSEA. This CDR3 spans 19 amino acids. V was clipped by 0 bases and J by 0 bases; unmatched bases: 17. In nucleotides, the CDR3 is TGCAGCGTTGAAGATCAGCTAGCGGAACCCGACCTCCTCTCCTACGAGCAGTACTTC. Residues: CSVEDQLAEPDLLSYEQYF.

The CDR3 bases are TGTGCCAGCAGTGAAAAGGGGGATCAGCCCCAGCATTTT. As protein: CASSEKGDQPQHF. The chain employs TRBV6-1 and TRBJ1-5, with D possibly matching TRBD1 (6 bases). The CDR3 consists of 13 residues. Germline CDR1 is MNHNS and CDR2 is SASEGT. V lost 2 bases and J 5 bases, leaving 7 bases between the germline ends.

This clone has a handful of counts. This sequence joins TRBV19 and TRBJ2-1; possibly TRBD1 or TRBD2 for D (5 bases each). Germline lookup yields CDR1 LNHDA and CDR2 SQIVND (reference sequence). There are 15 residues in the CDR3. V lost 4 bases and J lost 4, with 14 bases in between. As DNA, the CDR3 is TGTGCCAGTAGTAGCCGGGGCCCCGATTACAATGAGCAGTTCTTC. It specifies CASSSRGPDYNEQFF.

The V and J genes are TRBV5-1 and TRBJ1-1, with unresolved D. The V end lost 1 base, the J end lost 1 base, and 8 bases lay between the germline ends. The germline V gene has CDR1 SGHRS and CDR2 YFSETQ. The CDR3 is 14 residues long. DNA for the CDR3: TGCGCCAGCAGCTTGACCCGGGGGAACACTGAAGCTTTCTTT. It is translated as CASSLTRGNTEAFF.

The chain carries TRBV24-1 and TRBJ1-2, with D maybe TRBD1 (5 bases). This CDR3 has 13 amino acids. The germline V gene has CDR1 KGHDR and CDR2 SFDVKD. V lost 3 bases to trimming and J lost 7 bases, with 11 bases between them. The CDR3 is CATSDRGPAGYTF. Here the CDR3 DNA reads TGTGCCACCAGTGATCGGGGCCCCGCTGGCTACACCTTC.

The J gene is TRBJ1-5, the V gene TRBV10-3; TRBD1 might be the D (5 bases). The CDR3 is made up of 15 amino acids. The ends were cut back, 3 bases at V and 0 bases at J, with 9 bases in the middle. Germline V CDR1 and CDR2: ENHRY, SYGVKD. This chain's CDR3 is CAISDGATSNQPQHF. CDR3 in DNA: TGTGCCATCAGTGACGGGGCGACTAGCAATCAGCCCCAGCATTTT.

The chain joins TRBV28 to TRBJ2-7, with TRBD1 identical over 7 bases. The CDR3 length is 13 residues. Unmatched junction bases numbered 3, after V lost 3 bases and J lost 4 bases. Germline lookup yields CDR1 MDHEN and CDR2 SYDVKM. Written as DNA, the CDR3 is TGTGCCAGCAGTTTGAGGGGGCCGTACGAGCAGTACTTC. Translating gives CASSLRGPYEQYF.